This T cell receptor beta chain was sequenced in a study of cytomegalovirus exposure and HLA in healthy donors. Study-wide background: Unique TCRs numbering some 77 million, obtained from HLA-typed donors, made up an early data release. Overall study findings and caveats: A previous analysis found most TCR beta V segments productive roughly 90% or roughly 30% of the time.

This CDR3 is built from 15 residues. V gave up 2 bases and J gave up 6 bases; unmatched junction bases: 4. Germline CDR1 reads MGHDK; CDR2 reads SYGVNS. The study ran its PCR with 60 Vbeta and 13 Jbeta primers. Here immunoSEQ multiplex PCR was the method, and the copy in TCRdb shows in-frame clones only, minus some. This sample's table has 200,000 to 250,000 clones. In regard to this clone: Its antigen is not known.

This receptor was obtained from a girl aged 2-15 years in good health and CMV-seropositive. The source material was PBMCs. The rearrangement links TRBV25-1 to TRBJ1-4; TRBD1 agrees at 9 bases. CDR3 coding DNA: TGTGCCAGCAGTGAAACTCGGACAGGGGATGAAAAACTGTTTTTT. This translates into CASSETRTGDEKLFF.